Listed below are T cell receptor beta chains from one sample, sequenced in a study of T-cell memory formation after mild COVID-19. TCRdb re-derived calls from the 5' RACE reads in MiXCR, one entry per CDR3 protein. The sample lists 550,000 to 650,000 distinct CDR3 sequences, around a sixth occurring once. The source material was PBMCs or a T cell subset sorted from them (not recorded which). The receptor set was obtained from an adult woman who had mild COVID-19 (a few samples of this study predate the infection). Cell type and time point are not known. Each CDR3 is given with its conserved first and last residue. A D gene is named only where the DNA matches it firmly. Expanded clones get a size class; other rows say once, few or many, or leave the size out.

J | D | size | V | CDR3 | DNA
TRBJ2-1 | TRBD2 | few | TRBV7-6 | CASSLVLAEPQYNEQFF | TGTGCCAGCAGCTTAGTGCTAGCGGAACCTCAATACAATGAGCAGTTCTTC
TRBJ1-5 | TRBD1 | few | TRBV12-3/TRBV12-4 | CASSRRTGSDQPQHF | TGTGCCAGCAGCCGAAGGACAGGATCGGACCAGCCCCAGCATTTT
TRBJ1-2 | TRBD1 | few | TRBV7-2 | CASSFQGAGGYTF | TGTGCCAGCAGCTTTCAGGGGGCTGGCGGCTACACCTTC
TRBJ1-5 | . | . | TRBV12-3/TRBV12-4 | CASSFGRSNQPQHF | TGTGCCAGCAGTTTTGGGAGGAGCAATCAGCCCCAGCATTTT
TRBJ1-1 | TRBD1 | many | TRBV5-1 | CASSLGTGGVNTEAFF | TGCGCCAGCAGCTTGGGGACAGGGGGCGTGAACACTGAAGCTTTCTTT
TRBJ2-5 | . | . | TRBV24-1 | CATSDLSVKYQETQYF | TGTGCCACCAGTGATCTATCGGTCAAATACCAAGAGACCCAGTACTTC
TRBJ2-3 | . | . | TRBV6-2/TRBV6-3 | CASSYSFVITDTQYF | TGTGCCAGCAGTTATTCCTTCGTCATTACAGATACGCAGTATTTT
TRBJ2-2 | . | . | TRBV29-1 | CSVGGWISREMNTGELFF | TGCAGCGTTGGGGGGTGGATTAGCAGAGAGATGAACACCGGGGAGCTGTTTTTT
TRBJ2-4 | . | . | TRBV2 | CASSETPAKNIQYF | TGTGCCAGCAGTGAAACCCCTGCCAAAAACATTCAGTACTTC
TRBJ2-5 | . | . | TRBV12-3/TRBV12-4 | CASSGLRVSQYF | TGTGCCAGCAGTGGACTAAGGGTATCTCAGTACTTC
TRBJ2-7 | TRBD1 | . | TRBV12-3/TRBV12-4 | CASSSDRAAYEQYF | TGTGCCAGCAGTTCAGACAGGGCAGCCTACGAGCAGTACTTC
TRBJ1-2 | . | . | TRBV4-1 | CASSQVQDTSANYGYTF | TGCGCCAGCAGCCAAGTACAAGACACCTCTGCTAACTATGGCTACACCTTC
TRBJ2-1 | TRBD2 | . | TRBV12-3/TRBV12-4 | CASSSIGTSGGSMIYNEQFF | TGTGCCAGCAGTTCGATAGGGACTAGCGGGGGGTCGATGATTTACAATGAGCAGTTCTTC
TRBJ2-3 | . | . | TRBV15 | CATKAGSLDTQYF | TGTGCCACCAAGGCGGGGTCTTTAGATACGCAGTATTTT
TRBJ2-7 | TRBD1 | . | TRBV11-2 | CASSPSKSGGEQYF | TGTGCCAGCAGCCCCAGCAAGTCAGGGGGCGAGCAGTACTTC
TRBJ2-3 | . | . | TRBV5-1 | CASSQGQRASSDTQYF | TGCGCCAGCAGCCAAGGACAGAGGGCGTCGTCAGATACGCAGTATTTT